The 9 T cell receptor beta chains below all came from one sample that was sequenced in a study of blood T cell repertoires in COVID-19. The repertoire was sequenced with immunoSEQ multiplex PCR; TCRdb's copy has only in-frame clones and lacks some. The data show fewer than 40,000 clones, 79% seen once. The sample consisted of peripheral blood. These receptors originate from a man between 65 and 79 years old with acute or convalescent COVID-19.

The chain combines TRBV14 with TRBJ2-5; D unclear. This CDR3 comprises 13 residues. The germline V gene has CDR1 SGHDN and CDR2 FVKESK. V was cut by 2 bases and J by 2 bases, with 6 bases left in between. CDR3 amino acids: CASSQQLQETQYF. The CDR3 DNA sequence: TGTGCCAGCAGCCAACAACTACAAGAGACCCAGTACTTC.

The chain carries TRBV14 and TRBJ2-5; the match to TRBD1 covers 7 bases. From germline, CDR1 is SGHDN and CDR2 FVKESK. V gave up 0 bases and J gave up 5 bases; unmatched junction bases: 12. This CDR3 comprises 17 residues. In nucleotides, the CDR3 is TGTGCCAGCAGCCAAGATCGGTCGACAGGGTGGCTCGAGACCCAGTACTTC. Residues: CASSQDRSTGWLETQYF.

This chain connects TRBV24-1 to TRBJ2-2; D might be TRBD2 (6 bases). The CDR3 is 14 residues long. Germline CDR1 and CDR2: KGHDR and SFDVKD. V gave up 7 bases and J gave up 4 bases, with 12 bases separating them. The CDR3 DNA reads TGTGCCACCAGCCCGGGAGTCGGCACCGGGGAGCTGTTTTTT. Protein: CATSPGVGTGELFF.

This chain connects TRBV18 to TRBJ2-7; D not resolved. Trimming stripped 0 bases from V and 5 bases from J, with 8 bases between. Germline V lookup: CDR1 KGHSH, CDR2 LQKENI. The CDR3 length is 13 residues. The CDR3 DNA is TGTGCCAGCTCACCACCCGTGCAGGACGAGCAGTACTTC. Translating it yields CASSPPVQDEQYF.

V is TRBV28 and J is TRBJ2-3, with 15 bases aligning to TRBD2. The V segment lost 2 bases and the J segment 5 bases; nucleotides outside the gene matches: 8. This CDR3 has 18 amino acids. In germline, CDR1 is MDHEN, CDR2 SYDVKM. The chain's CDR3 is CASSLRSGLAGGGDTQYF. The CDR3 DNA is TGTGCCAGCAGTTTAAGGTCAGGACTAGCGGGAGGGGGAGATACGCAGTATTTT.

V gene TRBV9 combines with J gene TRBJ1-1; D unresolved. The CDR3 has 14 amino acids. CDR1 is SGDLS and CDR2 is YYNGEE in the germline V gene. Trimming stripped 0 bases from V and 5 bases from J, with 11 bases between. Here the CDR3 reads CASSVALVGTEAFF. The CDR3 DNA sequence: TGTGCCAGCAGCGTAGCACTCGTCGGGACTGAAGCTTTCTTT.

CDR3 loop: CASSLLPTGAFYNEQFF. Here the CDR3 DNA reads TGTGCCAGCAGTCTGCTTCCGACAGGGGCTTTCTACAATGAGCAGTTCTTC. V is TRBV6-6 and J is TRBJ2-1, with 8 bases lining up with TRBD1. The CDR3 extends over 17 amino acids. J was trimmed by 3 bases and V by 5 bases; bases with no gene match: 12. The germline gives CDR1 MNHNY, CDR2 SVGAGI (reference sequence).

This chain uses TRBV3-1 (or the pseudogene TRBV3-2) with TRBJ2-7, with D uncertain. From germline, CDR1 is LGHDT and CDR2 YNNKEL (reference sequence). The CDR3 is made up of 15 amino acids. V lost 5 bases and J lost 3, with 17 bases in between. The CDR3 nucleotides read TGTGCCAGCAGCATTAAGGCGGTACTTAACTACGAGCAGTACTTC. This codes for CASSIKAVLNYEQYF.

This clone was detected only a few times. This rearrangement joins TRBV9 to TRBJ2-1; TRBD2 matches 7 bases. The CDR3 is 15 residues long. Germline V CDR1 and CDR2: SGDLS, YYNGEE. V was clipped by 3 bases and J by 2 bases; unmatched bases: 5. The CDR3, as DNA: TGTGCCAGCAGCGAGTCCGGGACTACCTACAATGAGCAGTTCTTC. Translation: CASSESGTTYNEQFF.